Detailed here is one T cell receptor (beta chain). The antigen is undetermined. This entry belongs to a study of T cell repertoires in cytomegalovirus infection. Study summary: CMV epitopes that were recently identified and HLA-C-restricted were used alongside well-studied HLA-B-restricted ones. Matching HLA type, along with CMV infection, was indicated by public TCR beta signatures.

V was pared by 4 bases and J by 4 bases, with 11 bases between. Germline-derived CDR1 and CDR2 are SGHAT and FQNNGV. The CDR3 is 14 amino acids. Points from the study as a whole: Summed frequency of shared TCR beta families picked out CMV carriers who also had the relevant HLA. Dominating the ex vivo response were HLA-C-restricted CMV-specific TCR beta clonotypes.

TCRdb ran MiXCR on the reads and lists one entry per CDR3 protein. Of about 770,000 distinct CDR3 sequences in the sample, 29% are singletons; the top ten hold around 13%. The genes are TRBV11-2 and TRBJ2-1, with D perhaps matching TRBD1 or TRBD2 (5 bases each). Material: cultured CD8+ T cells from PBMCs, obtained from culture after CMV antigen stimulation. The origin of this receptor is a human donor in good health (CMV status not recorded). Some clones in this sample may be carry-over from other donors' samples. The CDR3 loop reads CASSSPGRYNEQFF. In DNA, the CDR3 is TGTGCCAGCAGCTCGCCGGGACGATACAATGAGCAGTTCTTC.